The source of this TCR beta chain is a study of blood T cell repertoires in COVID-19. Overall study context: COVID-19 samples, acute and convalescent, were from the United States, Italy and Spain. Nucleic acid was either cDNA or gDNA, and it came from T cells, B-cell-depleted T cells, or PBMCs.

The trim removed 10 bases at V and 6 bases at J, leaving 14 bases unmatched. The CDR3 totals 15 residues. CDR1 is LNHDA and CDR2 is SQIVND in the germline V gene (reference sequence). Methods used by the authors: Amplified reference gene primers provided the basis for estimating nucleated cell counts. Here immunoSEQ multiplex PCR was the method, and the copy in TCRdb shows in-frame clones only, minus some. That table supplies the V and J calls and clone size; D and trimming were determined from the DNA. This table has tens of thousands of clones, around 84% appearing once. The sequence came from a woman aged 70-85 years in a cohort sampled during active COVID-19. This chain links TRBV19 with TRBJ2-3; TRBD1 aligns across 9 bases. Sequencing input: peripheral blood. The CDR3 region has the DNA TGTGCCAACCTACAGTCACAGGGGGCGGTGGATACGCAGTATTTT. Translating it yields CANLQSQGAVDTQYF.